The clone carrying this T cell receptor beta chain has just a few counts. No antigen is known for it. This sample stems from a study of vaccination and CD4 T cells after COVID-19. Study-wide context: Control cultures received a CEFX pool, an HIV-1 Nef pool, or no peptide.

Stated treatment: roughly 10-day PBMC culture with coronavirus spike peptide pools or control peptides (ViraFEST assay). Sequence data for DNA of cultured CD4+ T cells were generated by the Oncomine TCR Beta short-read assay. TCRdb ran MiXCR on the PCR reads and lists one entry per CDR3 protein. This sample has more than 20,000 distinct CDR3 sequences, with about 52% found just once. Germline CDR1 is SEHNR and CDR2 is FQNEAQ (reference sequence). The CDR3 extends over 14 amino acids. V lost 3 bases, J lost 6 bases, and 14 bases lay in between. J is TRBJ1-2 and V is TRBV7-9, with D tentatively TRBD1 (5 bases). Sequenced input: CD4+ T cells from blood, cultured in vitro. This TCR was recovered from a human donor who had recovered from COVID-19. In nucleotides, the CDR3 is TGTGCCAGCAGCTTTCCGTCAGGGACCAATGGCTACACCTTC. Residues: CASSFPSGTNGYTF.